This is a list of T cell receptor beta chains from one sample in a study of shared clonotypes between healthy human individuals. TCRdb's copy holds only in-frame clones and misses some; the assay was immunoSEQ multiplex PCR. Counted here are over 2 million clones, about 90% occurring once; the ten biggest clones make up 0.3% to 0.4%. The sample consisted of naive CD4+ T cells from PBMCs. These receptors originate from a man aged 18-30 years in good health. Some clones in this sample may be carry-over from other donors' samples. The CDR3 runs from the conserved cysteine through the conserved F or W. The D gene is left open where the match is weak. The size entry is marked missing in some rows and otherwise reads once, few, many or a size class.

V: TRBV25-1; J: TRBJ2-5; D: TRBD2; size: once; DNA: TGTGCCAGCAGTGAGGCTAGCGGGAGGGGGAAACAAGAGACCCAGTACTTC; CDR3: CASSEASGRGKQETQYF
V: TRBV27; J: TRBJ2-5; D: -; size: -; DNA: TGTGCCAGCAGCCGGGAGAGCCCCCAAGAGACCCAGTACTTC; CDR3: CASSRESPQETQYF
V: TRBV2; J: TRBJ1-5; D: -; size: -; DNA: TGTGCCAGCAGGAGTGAGGTGGATCAGCCCCAGCATTTT; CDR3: CASRSEVDQPQHF
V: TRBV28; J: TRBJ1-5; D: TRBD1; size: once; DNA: TGTGCCAGCAGCCGCCGGCGACAGGGAGGTCAGCCCCAGCATTTT; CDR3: CASSRRRQGGQPQHF
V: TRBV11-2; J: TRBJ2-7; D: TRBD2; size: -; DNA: TGTGCCAGCAGCTTAGATCGGACTAGCGGGGCCAGGAGCTCCTACGAGCAGTACTTC; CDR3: CASSLDRTSGARSSYEQYF
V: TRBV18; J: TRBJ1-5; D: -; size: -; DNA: TGTGCCAGCTCACCAGGGAACGATCAGCCCCAGCATTTT; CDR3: CASSPGNDQPQHF
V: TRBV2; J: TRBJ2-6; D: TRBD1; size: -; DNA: TGTGCCAGCACGAAAGACAGGGCCCCCTCTGGGGCCAACGTCCTGACTTTC; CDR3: CASTKDRAPSGANVLTF
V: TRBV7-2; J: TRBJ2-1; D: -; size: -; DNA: TGTGCCAGCAGCTTAGCGTTCAGCTCCTACAATGAGCAGTTCTTC; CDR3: CASSLAFSSYNEQFF
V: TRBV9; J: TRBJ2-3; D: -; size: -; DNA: TGTGCCAGCAGCGTAGGCGGACAGAGTAACACAGATACGCAGTATTTT; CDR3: CASSVGGQSNTDTQYF
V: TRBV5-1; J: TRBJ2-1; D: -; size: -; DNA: TGCGCCAGCAGCTTGGGACGCCTAGCGCCAGACTACAATGAGCAGTTCTTC; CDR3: CASSLGRLAPDYNEQFF
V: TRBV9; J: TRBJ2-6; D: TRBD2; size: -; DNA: TGTGCCAGCAGCGTATCTAGCGGGAGTTCTGGGGCCAACGTCCTGACTTTC; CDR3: CASSVSSGSSGANVLTF
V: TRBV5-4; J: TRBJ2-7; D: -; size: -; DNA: TGTGCCAGCAGCTTAAAAACAACCTACGAGCAGTACTTC; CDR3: CASSLKTTYEQYF
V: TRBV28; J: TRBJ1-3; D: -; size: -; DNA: TGTGCCAGCAGTTTAACTGGAAACACCATATATTTT; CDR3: CASSLTGNTIYF
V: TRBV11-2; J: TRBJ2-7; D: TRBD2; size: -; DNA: TGTGCCAGCAGCCTCCCATCACTCCCGGGACTACGCCATCACGAGCAGTACTTC; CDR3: CASSLPSLPGLRHHEQYF
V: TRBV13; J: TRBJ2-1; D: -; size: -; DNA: TGTGCCAGCAGCTTTACCGGGGGCTACAATGAGCAGTTCTTC; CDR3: CASSFTGGYNEQFF
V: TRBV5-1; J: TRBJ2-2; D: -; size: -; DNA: TGCGCCAGCAGCTTGGGGAGACAAAACACCGGGGAGCTGTTTTTT; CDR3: CASSLGRQNTGELFF
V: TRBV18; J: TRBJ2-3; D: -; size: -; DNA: TGTGCCAGCTCACCAGGGGGGTTCACAGATACGCAGTATTTT; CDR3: CASSPGGFTDTQYF
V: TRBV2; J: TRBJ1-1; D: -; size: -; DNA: TGTGCCAGCAGTGCCAGGGCCGGGAGGGACACTGAAGCTTTCTTT; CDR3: CASSARAGRDTEAFF
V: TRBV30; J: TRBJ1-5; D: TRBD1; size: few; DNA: TGTGCCTGGAGTGTGCAGGGGGGTCAGCCCCAGCATTTT; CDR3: CAWSVQGGQPQHF
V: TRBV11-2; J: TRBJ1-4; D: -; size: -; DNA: TGTGCCAGCAGCTCCGTCACAGGGACTAATGAAAAACTGTTTTTT; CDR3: CASSSVTGTNEKLFF
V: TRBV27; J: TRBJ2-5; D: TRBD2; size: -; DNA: TGTGCCACTCGACTAGCGGATCAAGAGACCCAGTACTTC; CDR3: CATRLADQETQYF
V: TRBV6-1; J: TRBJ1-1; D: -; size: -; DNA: TGTGCCAGCAGAGTGGGGGGAGTGAACACTGAAGCTTTCTTT; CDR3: CASRVGGVNTEAFF
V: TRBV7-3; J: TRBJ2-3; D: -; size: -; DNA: TGTGCCAGCAGCCCCCACCATAACACAGATACGCAGTATTTT; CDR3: CASSPHHNTDTQYF
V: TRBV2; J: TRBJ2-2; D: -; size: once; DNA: TGTGCCAGCAGTGAATTCAGGGGAGGGCTGTTTTTT; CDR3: CASSEFRGGLFF